This T cell receptor beta chain was captured by sequencing in a study of cytomegalovirus exposure and HLA in healthy donors. The V gene end was trimmed by 7 bases and the J gene end by 3 bases; junction bases not matched to a gene: 10. The germline V gene encodes CDR1 MNHNS and CDR2 SASEGT. The CDR3 spans 15 residues. The PCR ran on 60 Vbeta and 13 Jbeta primers. Here immunoSEQ multiplex PCR was the method, and the copy in TCRdb shows in-frame clones only, minus some. The table shows more than 130,000 clones, with just under 85% occurring only once. This clonotype originated in a man in his forties or fifties in good health and CMV-seropositive. The sample comprised PBMCs. This chain uses TRBV6-1 with TRBJ1-1, with TRBD1 identical over 8 bases. In DNA, the CDR3 is TGTGCCAGCAATTTAGGACAGGGCTCGGACACTGAAGCTTTCTTT. Residues: CASNLGQGSDTEAFF.